These 24 T cell receptor beta chains were all obtained from the same sample, sequenced in a study of PD-1 blockade in classical Hodgkin lymphoma. Each patient experienced a relapse that followed autologous stem cell transplantation, and brentuximab vedotin exposure varied. Sequencing used immunoSEQ multiplex PCR; TCRdb keeps in-frame clones, though not all of them. Among roughly 26,000 clones listed, about nine tenths were seen once. Specimen: peripheral blood mononuclear cells (PBMCs), collected at baseline. Receptor source: a human donor with classical Hodgkin lymphoma.

On this clone itself: The junction departs from germline at one end; a sequencing error may be responsible. The chain links TRBV6-6 to TRBJ2-5; 8 bases align to TRBD2. The germline CDR1 and CDR2 sequences are MNHNY and SVGAGI (reference sequence). The length of the CDR3 is 12 residues. CDR3 region: CASSYPELAANF. The CDR3 region has the DNA TGTGCCAGCAGTTACCCCGAACTAGCGGCCAACTTC.

The chain joins TRBV4-2 to TRBJ1-6, with 9 bases lining up with TRBD1. Trimming took 4 bases from V and 5 from J; bases not matched to a gene: 6. This CDR3 contains 16 residues. The V gene's germline CDR1 is LGHNA and CDR2 YNFKEQ. The CDR3 DNA reads TGTGCCAGCAGCCCTCCGGGACAGGGCCATAATTCACCCCTCCACTTT. Amino acid sequence: CASSPPGQGHNSPLHF.

The chain couples TRBV5-8 to TRBJ1-5; the D gene is possibly TRBD1 (6 bases). The germline V gene has CDR1 SGHTS and CDR2 YDEGEE. This CDR3 contains 15 residues. The V and J ends lost 4 bases and 1 base respectively, with 12 bases between them. This CDR3 reads CASSTGARSNQPQHF. CDR3 coding DNA: TGTGCCAGCAGCACGGGGGCGCGCAGCAATCAGCCCCAGCATTTT.

This clone was recorded a few times. The chain joins TRBV6-5 to TRBJ1-5, with a weak D call TRBD1 (6 bases). The length of the CDR3 is 14 residues. Germline V gene lookup returns CDR1 MNHEY and CDR2 SVGAGI. Between the trimmed V and J ends, which lost 6 bases and 2 bases, there was a span of 11 bases. The CDR3 spells CASRSQGGNQPQHF. The CDR3 DNA is TGTGCCAGCAGATCACAGGGAGGCAATCAGCCCCAGCATTTT.

V usage is TRBV5-4 and J usage is TRBJ2-7; 7 positions match TRBD2. The CDR3 runs to 15 residues. With 2 bases clipped from V and 1 base from J, the junction kept 6 bases outside the gene matches. Germline loops: CDR1 SGHNT, CDR2 YYREEE (reference sequence). In nucleotides, the CDR3 is TGTGCCAGCAGCTTTCTAGCGGAAACTTCCTACGAGCAGTACTTC. This encodes CASSFLAETSYEQYF.

CDR3 sequence (DNA): TGTGCCAGCAGTTACGGGGGGCTGAATAATTCACCCCTCCACTTT. Its translation is CASSYGGLNNSPLHF. V and J are TRBV6-5 and TRBJ1-6; possibly TRBD1 for D (6 bases). From germline, CDR1 is MNHEY and CDR2 SVGAGI. The CDR3 sequence is 15 residues long. Trimming stripped 2 bases from V and 5 bases from J, with 10 bases between.

The chain links TRBV9 to TRBJ2-2, with D perhaps matching TRBD1 (6 bases). V was trimmed by 3 bases and J by 4 bases, leaving 13 bases between them. Germline CDR1 and CDR2: SGDLS and YYNGEE. The CDR3 length is 15 residues. The CDR3 protein is CASSAREGGTGELFF. In DNA form, the CDR3 reads TGTGCCAGCAGCGCCCGGGAAGGGGGCACCGGGGAGCTGTTTTTT. Full variable domain (rest looked up from reference TRBV9 and TRBJ2-2): DSGVTQTPKHLITATGQRVTLRCSPRSGDLSVYWYQQSLDQGLQFLIQYYNGEERAKGNILERFSAQQFPDLHSELNLSSLELGDSALYFCASSAREGGTGELFFGEGSRLTVL.

The CDR3 spells CASSQERQMNTEAFF. The DNA of the CDR3 is TGCGCCAGCAGCCAAGAGCGACAGATGAACACTGAAGCTTTCTTT. The chain uses TRBV4-3 and TRBJ1-1; possible D gene TRBD1, 5 bases. The germline V and J ends were trimmed by 0 bases and 0 bases, with 8 bases remaining between them. This CDR3 comprises 15 residues. Germline-derived CDR1 and CDR2 are LGHNA and YSLEER.

This chain joins TRBV2 and TRBJ2-5, with TRBD1 matching 7 bases. Per the germline V gene, CDR1 is SNHLY and CDR2 is FYNNEI. V was pared by 1 base and J by 5 bases, with 7 bases of the junction left unmatched. This CDR3 contains 15 residues. The CDR3 region has the DNA TGTGCCAGCAGTGAAGGACAGGGATCGTACGAGACCCAGTACTTC. Translation: CASSEGQGSYETQYF.

V gene TRBV5-1 combines with J gene TRBJ1-3; TRBD1 is a possible D gene (5 bases). The CDR3 is made up of 14 amino acids. The V gene lost 0 bases and the J gene lost 7 bases, with 11 bases spanning the gap. The V gene's germline CDR1 is SGHRS and CDR2 YFSETQ. In DNA form, the CDR3 reads TGCGCCAGCAGCTTGGTAGGGGAGCTTAACACCATATATTTT. Protein sequence: CASSLVGELNTIYF.

The rearrangement joins TRBV11-3 to TRBJ2-3; a possible D gene is TRBD1 (6 bases). Germline values: CDR1 SGHNT, CDR2 YENEEA. Trimming removed 6 bases from V and 4 bases from J, with 11 bases in between. CDR3 length: 13 amino acids. The CDR3 region is CASSRTGPDTQYF. In DNA form, the CDR3 reads TGTGCCAGCAGTCGCACAGGGCCAGATACGCAGTATTTT.

The rearrangement uses TRBV11-2 and TRBJ1-3; TRBD1 might be the D (6 bases). The V end was cut by 1 base, the J end by 0 bases, with 16 bases between. Germline CDR1 and CDR2: SGHAT and FQNNGV. The CDR3 runs to 18 residues. Here the CDR3 reads CASSLVAQGLSSGNTIYF. In nucleotides, the CDR3 is TGTGCCAGCAGCTTAGTGGCCCAGGGGTTGAGCTCTGGAAACACCATATATTTT.

V is TRBV18 and J is TRBJ2-1; D is unresolved. The germline gives CDR1 KGHSH, CDR2 LQKENI. This CDR3 is 15 amino acids long. The V end was cut by 6 bases, the J end by 6 bases, with 18 bases between. Here the CDR3 DNA reads TGTGCCAGCTCGTCGATAGCCTCGATAGGCAATGAGCAGTTCTTC. Protein sequence: CASSSIASIGNEQFF.

This sequence joins TRBV18 and TRBJ2-1; D is perhaps TRBD2 (6 bases). Germline V lookup: CDR1 KGHSH, CDR2 LQKENI. CDR3 length equals 16 residues. The V end was cut by 4 bases, the J end by 6 bases, with 19 bases between. CDR3 amino acids: CASSRPGSPRGNEQFF. CDR3 nucleotides: TGTGCCAGCTCACGGCCGGGGTCCCCGCGGGGCAATGAGCAGTTCTTC.

The gene calls are TRBV7-9 and TRBJ2-7; D is undetermined. Germline values: CDR1 SEHNR, CDR2 FQNEAQ (reference sequence). The CDR3 is 12 amino acids. Trimming shortened V by 1 base and J by 5 bases, and 6 bases separated the two germline ends. The CDR3, as DNA: TGTGCCAGCAGCTTAGTTGGGGACGAGCAGTACTTC. Its protein product is CASSLVGDEQYF.

This chain links TRBV27 with TRBJ2-5; D is perhaps TRBD1 (5 bases). CDR3 length: 15 residues. V dropped 3 bases and J dropped 4 bases, with 15 bases sitting between them. In germline, CDR1 is MNHEY, CDR2 SMNVEV (reference sequence). This chain's CDR3 is CASSFAGAMGETQYF. The CDR3 nucleotides are TGTGCCAGCAGTTTCGCTGGGGCGATGGGAGAGACCCAGTACTTC.

The V and J genes are TRBV4-1 and TRBJ2-5; D may match TRBD1 or TRBD2 (6 bases each). The V and J ends lost 0 bases and 5 bases respectively, with 19 bases between them. The CDR3 totals 17 residues. Germline CDR1 MGHRA, CDR2 YSYEKL. The CDR3 protein is CASSQDKSGGTQETQYF. The CDR3 DNA reads as TGCGCCAGCAGCCAAGATAAGTCCGGGGGCACCCAGGAGACCCAGTACTTC.

This clone came up a few times. The V call is TRBV7-3, the J call TRBJ1-1; 7 bases are shared with TRBD1. V shed 5 bases and J 3 bases; nucleotides not matched to a gene: 12. The CDR3 spans 16 residues. Germline lookup yields CDR1 SGHTA and CDR2 FQGTGA. The CDR3 is CASSLPEDREYTEAFF. CDR3 nucleotides: TGTGCCAGCAGCCTCCCGGAAGACAGGGAATACACTGAAGCTTTCTTT.

The V gene is TRBV2, the J gene TRBJ1-1, with D possibly TRBD1 on 6 matching bases. Germline V gene sequence: CDR1 SNHLY, CDR2 FYNNEI. The CDR3 is 12 amino acids. Trimming removed 7 bases at V and 7 bases at J, with 13 bases between. The CDR3 DNA is TGTGCCAGCACTAGACAGGCGCTTGAAGCTTTCTTT. As protein: CASTRQALEAFF.

Details on this clone: The identical CDR3 is also encoded by other nucleotide sequences in the sample. The rearrangement joins TRBV5-1 to TRBJ2-1, with 10 bases aligning to TRBD2. J was trimmed by 2 bases and V by 4 bases; bases with no gene match: 3. The CDR3 length is 15 residues. From germline, CDR1 is SGHRS and CDR2 YFSETQ. CDR3 in DNA: TGCGCCAGCAGCGTTAGCGGGGGGACCTACAATGAGCAGTTCTTC. Its translation: CASSVSGGTYNEQFF.

This clone has more than one count but fewer than ten. V gene TRBV19 combines with J gene TRBJ2-5; perhaps TRBD2 as D (6 bases). CDR1 and CDR2 (germline): LNHDA, SQIVND (reference sequence). This CDR3 region has 13 residues. Trimming shortened V by 7 bases and J by 2 bases, and 11 bases separated the two germline ends. The CDR3 spells CASTTGEQETQYF. CDR3 nucleotides: TGTGCCAGTACAACGGGGGAACAAGAGACCCAGTACTTC.

The genes are TRBV6-5 and TRBJ1-3; TRBD1 might be the D (5 bases). Trimming pared 5 bases from V and 2 bases from J, leaving 13 bases between. Germline lookup yields CDR1 MNHEY and CDR2 SVGAGI. There are 15 residues in the CDR3. The CDR3 DNA sequence: TGTGCCAGCAGTCCCCGACAGTTTACTGGAAACACCATATATTTT. It codes for CASSPRQFTGNTIYF.

On this clone: The sample contains more than one DNA sequence encoding this CDR3. The rearrangement uses TRBV7-9 and TRBJ2-1; the D is unclear. Germline V gene data show CDR1 as SEHNR and CDR2 as FQNEAQ (reference sequence). V was pared by 1 base and J by 4 bases, with 11 bases between. This CDR3 is built from 15 residues. Here the CDR3 reads CASSLGDSSYNEQFF. CDR3 DNA sequence: TGTGCCAGCAGCTTAGGGGATTCCTCTTACAATGAGCAGTTCTTC.

V is TRBV19 and J is TRBJ2-1, with D perhaps matching TRBD1 (6 bases). This CDR3 has 16 amino acids. Germline loops: CDR1 LNHDA, CDR2 SQIVND (reference sequence). The V gene lost 6 bases and the J gene lost 0 bases, with 15 bases spanning the gap. The CDR3 loop is CASRPRTESSYNEQFF. As DNA, the CDR3 is TGTGCCAGTAGACCCCGGACAGAAAGCTCCTACAATGAGCAGTTCTTC. Full variable domain (rest looked up from reference TRBV19 and TRBJ2-1): DGGITQSPKYLFRKEGQNVTLSCEQNLNHDAMYWYRQDPGQGLRLIYYSQIVNDFQKGDIAEGYSVSREKKESFPLTVTSAQKNPTAFYLCASRPRTESSYNEQFFGPGTRLTVL.